Below are 17 T cell receptor beta chains sequenced from a single sample in a study of T cells in Graves' hyperthyroidism and ophthalmopathy. RNA transcripts provided the source from which TCR beta CDR3 regions were amplified. HTBI primers were used for first-round RT-PCR of the TCR CDR3. TCRdb itself ran the multiplex PCR reads through MiXCR, one entry per CDR3 protein. The data show 300,000 to 450,000 distinct CDR3 sequences, about 25% seen once. The sample consisted of blood. These receptors all stem from a man in his fifties with Graves' hyperthyroidism.

The table lists this clonotype with a few counts. This chain links TRBV20-1 with TRBJ2-5; D is unresolved. CDR3 length: 14 residues. Deletions cut 3 bases from V and 2 bases from J, with 13 bases between. Germline CDR1 reads DFQATT; CDR2 reads SNEGSKA (reference sequence). CDR3 in amino acids: CSARTSATQETQYF. CDR3 sequence (DNA): TGCAGTGCTAGGACCTCCGCCACGCAAGAGACCCAGTACTTC.

This chain links TRBV9 with TRBJ2-1; 7 nucleotides align to TRBD2. The CDR3 loop spans 17 amino acids. The junction had 13 bases not matched to a gene; V was cut back by 2 bases and J by 5 bases. Looked up from germline, CDR1 is SGDLS and CDR2 is YYNGEE. In nucleotides, the CDR3 is TGTGCCAGCAGCGTGGAACTCTGGACTAGTGGCCACAATGAGCAGTTCTTC. Its translation is CASSVELWTSGHNEQFF.

Many counts were recorded for this clonotype. CDR3 DNA sequence: TGCAGTGCTAGCGCCCTCAGGGCAGGCTTTTACGAGCAGTACTTC. The encoded protein is CSASALRAGFYEQYF. J is TRBJ2-7 and V is TRBV20-1, with D possibly matching TRBD1 (5 bases). V lost 3 bases, J lost 4 bases, and 19 bases lay in between. Germline-derived CDR1 and CDR2 are DFQATT and SNEGSKA (reference sequence). The CDR3 covers 15 residues.

A few counts support this clonotype. The chain uses TRBV11-1 and TRBJ2-7; D gene ambiguous. The CDR3 length is 14 residues. Germline values: CDR1 SGHAT, CDR2 FQDESV (reference sequence). The V end lost 4 bases, the J end lost 4 bases, and 14 bases lay between the germline ends. The CDR3 loop is CASSYYQTPYEQYF. In DNA, the CDR3 is TGTGCCAGCAGCTACTATCAGACCCCTTACGAGCAGTACTTC.

The sample holds many counts of this clonotype. This chain joins TRBV11-2 and TRBJ2-3; D remains ambiguous. CDR3 size: 15 residues. The V end was cut by 2 bases, the J end by 2 bases, with 11 bases between. Germline V gene lookup returns CDR1 SGHAT and CDR2 FQNNGV. The CDR3 spells CASSLRMAFTDTQYF. The CDR3 DNA is TGTGCCAGCAGCTTACGAATGGCATTCACAGATACGCAGTATTTT.

The V and J genes are TRBV20-1 and TRBJ1-5; perhaps TRBD1 as D (6 bases). V was clipped by 0 bases and J by 3 bases, with 9 bases between them. CDR3 length equals 14 residues. Germline assignment: CDR1 DFQATT and CDR2 SNEGSKA (reference sequence). CDR3 DNA: TGCAGTGCTAGAGATGCAGGGGCCAATCAGCCCCAGCATTTT. It yields the protein CSARDAGANQPQHF.

This clonotype has at least ten counts. This chain uses TRBV18 with TRBJ2-5; maybe TRBD1 (5 bases). The CDR3 covers 14 residues. The germline V gene encodes CDR1 KGHSH and CDR2 LQKENI. Trimming left V 3 bases short and J 0 bases short, with 8 bases between. The CDR3 bases are TGTGCCAGCTCACCCCAGGGTAACCAAGAGACCCAGTACTTC. As protein: CASSPQGNQETQYF.

The J gene is TRBJ2-1, the V gene TRBV3-1; 10 positions agree with TRBD2. The germline gives CDR1 LGHDT, CDR2 YNNKEL (reference sequence). The CDR3 is made up of 16 amino acids. With V trimmed by 7 bases and J by 10 bases, 16 bases remained unmatched. The CDR3 loop reads CASTLRASGSLGEQFF. Here the CDR3 DNA reads TGTGCCAGCACCCTGAGGGCTAGCGGGAGTTTGGGGGAGCAGTTCTTC.

The J gene is TRBJ2-4, the V gene TRBV12-3 or TRBV12-4; 10 nucleotides agree with TRBD2. This CDR3 is built from 16 residues. The V gene end was trimmed by 6 bases and the J gene end by 0 bases; junction bases not matched to a gene: 5. The CDR3 spells CASSLAGAIAKNIQYF. In nucleotides, the CDR3 is TGTGCCAGCAGCCTAGCGGGAGCCATAGCCAAAAACATTCAGTACTTC.

Remarks on this clonotype: A much more abundant neighbour one base away suggests this may be a read error. CDR3 amino acids: CASSFLSLRADNEQYF. The CDR3 nucleotides read TGCGCCAGCAGCTTCCTGTCCTTGCGGGCCGACAATGAGCAGTACTTC. The chain joins TRBV5-1 to TRBJ2-1, with a weak D call TRBD2 (5 bases). The DNA end is a closer match to TRBJ2-7, so the J assignment may be wrong. CDR1 and CDR2 (germline): SGHRS, YFSETQ. The CDR3 runs 16 residues.

This clonotype was observed at least ten times. This chain uses TRBV6-1 with TRBJ1-1, with D hard to call. Trimming cost V 5 bases and J 0 bases, with 10 bases left between them. Germline CDR1 and CDR2: MNHNS and SASEGT. This CDR3 spans 14 amino acids. DNA for the CDR3: TGTGCCAGCAGTTATGGGCTGATGAACACTGAAGCTTTCTTT. It is translated as CASSYGLMNTEAFF.

In this sample, this clonotype turned up a few times. The chain joins TRBV5-1 to TRBJ1-1; maybe TRBD1 (5 bases). Germline V gives CDR1 SGHRS, CDR2 YFSETQ. Trimming left V 6 bases short and J 1 base short, with 13 bases between. The CDR3 length is 14 residues. CDR3 bases: TGCGCCAGCAAGGCCGGGACGGAGAACACTGAAGCTTTCTTT. Protein product: CASKAGTENTEAFF.

This chain links TRBV5-4 with TRBJ2-2, with D unresolved. Per the germline V gene, CDR1 is SGHNT and CDR2 is YYREEE (reference sequence). The V gene lost 1 base and the J gene lost 6 bases, with 13 bases spanning the gap. The CDR3 sequence is 15 residues long. The CDR3 sequence: CASSLTGRVAGELFF. For the CDR3, the DNA is TGTGCCAGCAGCTTGACTGGAAGGGTAGCCGGGGAGCTGTTTTTT. The full variable domain, its missing parts supplied by reference TRBV5-4 and TRBJ2-2, is ETGVTQSPTHLIKTRGQQVTLRCSSQSGHNTVSWYQQALGQGPQFIFQYYREEENGRGNFPPRFSGLQFPNYSSELNVNALELDDSALYLCASSLTGRVAGELFFGEGSRLTVL.

This clonotype was detected ten times or more. The chain has TRBV2 and TRBJ1-6; TRBD1 matches at 7 bases. This CDR3 spans 16 amino acids. V was clipped by 5 bases and J by 10 bases; unmatched bases: 14. Germline assignment: CDR1 SNHLY and CDR2 FYNNEI. Here the CDR3 DNA reads TGTGCCAGCAGTCCAACCGAACCGACAGGGAGATCACCCCTCCACTTT. Its translation is CASSPTEPTGRSPLHF.

The gene calls are TRBV9 and TRBJ1-2; 8 nucleotides match TRBD1. V lost 1 base to trimming and J lost 3 bases; unmatched junction nucleotides: 8. Germline CDR1 and CDR2: SGDLS and YYNGEE. CDR3 length equals 16 residues. The CDR3 DNA reads TGTGCCAGCAGCGTATCCCCCGGACAGGGTGACTATGGCTACACCTTC. Protein product: CASSVSPGQGDYGYTF.

The genes are TRBV2 and TRBJ2-7; 7 bases agree with TRBD2. This CDR3 comprises 14 residues. The V gene end was trimmed by 5 bases and the J gene end by 5 bases; junction bases not matched to a gene: 9. Looked up from germline, CDR1 is SNHLY and CDR2 is FYNNEI. The CDR3 nucleotides are TGTGCCAGCAGTCCCCCGGGGGGAGCTAACGAGCAGTACTTC. Its protein is CASSPPGGANEQYF.

This clonotype showed up many times. The chain links TRBV28 to TRBJ1-1, with a tentative D call TRBD1 (5 bases). Germline V gene sequence: CDR1 MDHEN, CDR2 SYDVKM. The CDR3 totals 16 residues. V gave up 4 bases and J gave up 3 bases, with 18 bases separating them. CDR3 DNA: TGTGCCAGCAGTTCTCGGGGGGAGGCGGTGTACACTGAAGCTTTCTTT. The encoded protein is CASSSRGEAVYTEAFF.